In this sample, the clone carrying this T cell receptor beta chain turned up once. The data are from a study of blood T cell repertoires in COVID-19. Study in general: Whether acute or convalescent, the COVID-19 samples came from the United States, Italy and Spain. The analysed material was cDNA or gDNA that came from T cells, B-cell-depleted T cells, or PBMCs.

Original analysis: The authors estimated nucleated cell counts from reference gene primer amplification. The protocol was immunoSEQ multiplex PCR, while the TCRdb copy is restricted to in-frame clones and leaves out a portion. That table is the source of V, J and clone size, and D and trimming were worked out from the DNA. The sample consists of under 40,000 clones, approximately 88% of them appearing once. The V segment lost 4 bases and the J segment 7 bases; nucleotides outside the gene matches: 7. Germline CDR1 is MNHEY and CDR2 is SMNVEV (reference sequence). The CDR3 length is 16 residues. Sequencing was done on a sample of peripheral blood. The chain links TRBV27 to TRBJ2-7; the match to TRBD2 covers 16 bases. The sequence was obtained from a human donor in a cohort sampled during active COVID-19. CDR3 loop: CASSSPGLAGGEEQYF. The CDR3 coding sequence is TGTGCCAGCAGTTCACCGGGACTAGCGGGAGGGGAAGAGCAGTACTTC.